This T cell receptor beta chain was recorded in a study of T cell changes during pregnancy in multiple sclerosis. Sequencing used immunoSEQ multiplex PCR; TCRdb keeps in-frame clones, though not all of them. The sample shows around 46,000 clones, over 75% of them seen only once. Deletions cut 5 bases from V and 4 bases from J, with 9 bases between. Germline V gene lookup returns CDR1 SEHNR and CDR2 FQNEAQ (reference sequence). The CDR3 covers 12 residues. The source was CD8+ T cells from peripheral blood mononuclear cells, collected in the second trimester of pregnancy. This clonotype was obtained from a female donor with multiple sclerosis, enrolled in a pregnancy study. The V gene is TRBV7-9, the J gene TRBJ2-7; weak D call: TRBD2 (6 bases). CDR3 residues: CASSQLAYEQYF. The CDR3 DNA follows: TGTGCCAGCAGCCAACTAGCTTACGAGCAGTACTTC.